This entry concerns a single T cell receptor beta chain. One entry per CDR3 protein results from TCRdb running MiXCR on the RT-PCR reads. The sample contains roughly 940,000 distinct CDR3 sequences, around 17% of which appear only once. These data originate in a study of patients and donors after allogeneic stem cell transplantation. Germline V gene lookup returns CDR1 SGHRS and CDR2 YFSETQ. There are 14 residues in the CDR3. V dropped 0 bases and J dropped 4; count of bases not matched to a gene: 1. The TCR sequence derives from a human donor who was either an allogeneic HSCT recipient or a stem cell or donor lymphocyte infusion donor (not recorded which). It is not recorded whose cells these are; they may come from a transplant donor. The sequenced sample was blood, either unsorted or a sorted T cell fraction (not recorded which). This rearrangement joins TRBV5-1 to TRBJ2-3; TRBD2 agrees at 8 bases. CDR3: CASSLVAGSDTQYF. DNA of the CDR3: TGCGCCAGCAGCTTGGTAGCGGGGTCAGATACGCAGTATTTT.